A selection of T cell receptor beta chains follows, all from one sample in a study of cytotoxic CD8 clonotypes in ibrutinib-treated CLL. Assay: immunoSEQ multiplex PCR; the TCRdb copy retains only in-frame clones and omits some. The data contain some 350,000 clones, about 61% of them seen just once; the ten biggest clones take up roughly 6.8%. The sample here was PBMCs, taken after 36 months of ibrutinib treatment. These TCRs come from a human donor with chronic lymphocytic leukemia. The CDR3 runs from the conserved cysteine through the conserved F or W. A D gene is named only where the DNA matches it firmly. The size field is filled for only some rows; it gives once, few, many or a size class.

>NA|NA|TRBJ1-2|TRBV7-6
CASSLGRGQTYGYTF
TGTGCCAGCAGCTTAGGAAGGGGACAAACCTATGGCTACACCTTC
>few|NA|TRBJ2-7|TRBV5-6
CASSLGWSYEQYF
TGTGCCAGCAGCTTGGGTTGGTCCTACGAGCAGTACTTC
>few|TRBD1|TRBJ1-4|TRBV18
CASSRTGTNEKLFF
TGTGCCAGCTCTCGGACAGGGACTAATGAAAAACTGTTTTTT
>NA|TRBD1|TRBJ1-1|TRBV29-1
CSVLGQVNTEAFF
TGCAGCGTCCTGGGACAGGTTAACACTGAAGCTTTCTTT
>few|NA|TRBJ1-6|TRBV5-6
CASSLGISNSPLHF
TGTGCCAGCAGCTTAGGGATTTCCAATTCACCCCTCCACTTT
>NA|TRBD1|TRBJ1-2|TRBV27
CASSPRGAANYGYTF
TGTGCCAGCAGTCCCAGGGGGGCCGCTAACTATGGCTACACCTTC
>NA|TRBD1|TRBJ1-2|TRBV7-8
CASSLSGGTGGVVYGYTF
TGTGCCAGCAGCCTTAGTGGCGGGACAGGGGGCGTAGTATATGGCTACACCTTC
>NA|NA|TRBJ2-2|TRBV9
CASSVAKRTANTGELFF
TGTGCCAGCAGCGTGGCTAAGAGGACAGCCAACACCGGGGAGCTGTTTTTT
>NA|NA|TRBJ2-1|TRBV19
CASSIGSNNEQFF
TGTGCCAGTAGTATTGGTTCAAACAATGAGCAGTTCTTC
>NA|NA|TRBJ2-5|TRBV19
CASSPGAYQETQYF
TGTGCCAGTAGTCCGGGGGCGTACCAAGAGACCCAGTACTTC
>once|TRBD2|TRBJ2-1|TRBV5-1
CASSLVSGRPLYNEQFF
TGCGCCAGCAGCTTGGTTAGCGGGAGACCCCTCTACAATGAGCAGTTCTTC
>NA|NA|TRBJ2-1|TRBV7-2
CASSGEPHNEQFF
TGTGCCAGCAGCGGGGAACCACACAATGAGCAGTTCTTC
>NA|NA|TRBJ2-7|TRBV29-1
CSVVWPGSESSYEQYF
TGCAGCGTTGTGTGGCCCGGGTCTGAATCATCCTACGAGCAGTACTTC
>NA|NA|TRBJ1-5|TRBV25-1
CASSGGSNQPQHF
TGTGCCAGCAGTGGGGGGAGCAATCAGCCCCAGCATTTT
>NA|NA|TRBJ2-7|TRBV14
CASNERWGLDEQYF
TGTGCCAGCAACGAGAGGTGGGGGCTTGACGAGCAGTACTTC
>NA|TRBD1|TRBJ1-5|TRBV7-8
CASSQGTGYQPQHF
TGTGCCAGCAGCCAGGGGACAGGGTATCAGCCCCAGCATTTT
>NA|NA|TRBJ2-1|TRBV6-6
CASSKQDEQFF
TGTGCCAGCAGCAAACAGGATGAGCAGTTCTTC
>NA|NA|TRBJ1-6|TRBV7-9
CASSRSRDHSPLHF
TGTGCCAGCAGCCGGTCCAGGGATCATTCACCCCTCCACTTT
>NA|TRBD2|TRBJ2-7|TRBV19
CASSISGAVSSYEQYF
TGTGCCAGTAGTATAAGCGGGGCGGTAAGCTCCTACGAGCAGTACTTC
>once|NA|TRBJ2-1|TRBV19
CASSSRFRPTGINEQFF
TGTGCCAGTAGTAGCCGTTTTAGGCCCACAGGGATTAATGAGCAGTTCTTC
>NA|TRBD1|TRBJ1-1|TRBV19
CASSIGRGRFMNTEAFF
TGTGCCAGTAGTATCGGCAGGGGGCGGTTTATGAACACTGAAGCTTTCTTT
>NA|NA|TRBJ2-7|TRBV7-2
CASSLAGGLSYEQYF
TGTGCCAGCAGCTTAGCGGGGGGACTTTCCTACGAGCAGTACTTC
>NA|NA|TRBJ1-1|TRBV5-4
CASSGLGVFGEAFF
TGTGCCAGCAGTGGTTTGGGGGTATTTGGTGAAGCTTTCTTT
>NA|NA|TRBJ2-7|TRBV29-1
CSVVWFFRGEQYF
TGCAGCGTTGTGTGGTTTTTTCGGGGCGAGCAGTACTTC
>NA|NA|TRBJ2-7|TRBV2
CASSEAHRTIYEQYF
TGTGCCAGCAGTGAAGCCCACAGGACTATCTACGAGCAGTACTTC
>once|NA|TRBJ2-6|TRBV6-5
CASSRPGVGANVLTF
TGTGCCAGCAGCCGACCAGGGGTTGGGGCCAACGTCCTGACTTTC
>NA|TRBD1|TRBJ1-1|TRBV2
CASSGEGQLNTEAFF
TGTGCCAGCAGTGGTGAGGGACAGTTGAACACTGAAGCTTTCTTT
>few|NA|TRBJ2-5|TRBV28
CASSLWVGTSGLGGETQYF
TGTGCCAGCAGTTTATGGGTAGGGACCAGCGGGCTTGGAGGAGAGACCCAGTACTTC
>NA|NA|TRBJ2-3|TRBV9
CASSEGITDTQYF
TGTGCCAGCAGCGAGGGGATCACAGATACGCAGTATTTT
>few|NA|TRBJ1-1|TRBV4-1
CASSQFRGNTEAFF
TGCGCCAGCAGCCAGTTCCGCGGGAACACTGAAGCTTTCTTT
>NA|NA|TRBJ1-2|TRBV10-3
CAIRGWGYTF
TGTGCCATCAGAGGTTGGGGCTACACCTTC
>NA|NA|TRBJ2-5|TRBV27
CASSNGETQYF
TGTGCCAGCAGCAACGGTGAGACCCAGTACTTC
>NA|TRBD2|TRBJ2-7|TRBV7-3
CASSHSGGAYEQYF
TGTGCCAGCAGCCATAGCGGGGGGGCCTACGAGCAGTACTTC
>NA|TRBD1|TRBJ2-7|TRBV7-8
CASSLASDRGRIAYEQYF
TGTGCCAGCAGCTTAGCGTCGGACAGGGGGCGCATTGCCTACGAGCAGTACTTC
>NA|NA|TRBJ2-7|TRBV5-1
CASGDSYEQYF
TGCGCCAGCGGTGACTCCTACGAGCAGTACTTC
>NA|TRBD1|TRBJ1-6|TRBV7-3
CASSLIGGRNSPLHF
TGTGCCAGCAGCTTAATAGGGGGCCGCAATTCACCCCTCCACTTT
>NA|NA|TRBJ2-7|TRBV7-2
CASSFSQLGKTEQYF
TGTGCCAGCAGCTTCTCGCAGTTGGGGAAGACCGAGCAGTACTTC
>few|TRBD1|TRBJ1-4|TRBV9
CASSSRDREKLFF
TGTGCCAGCAGCTCTCGGGACAGAGAAAAACTGTTTTTT
>NA|NA|TRBJ2-3|TRBV4-1
CASSRPTDTQYF
TGCGCCAGCAGCCGACCCACGGATACGCAGTATTTT
>NA|NA|TRBJ2-1|TRBV11-3
CASSLAMRDEQFF
TGTGCCAGCAGCTTAGCCATGAGGGATGAGCAGTTCTTC
>NA|NA|TRBJ1-3|TRBV5-1
CASSPGTSGNTIYF
TGCGCCAGCAGCCCCGGGACGTCTGGAAACACCATATATTTT
>NA|TRBD2|TRBJ2-2|TRBV6-5
CASKMASGNTGELFF
TGTGCCAGCAAGATGGCTAGCGGGAACACCGGGGAGCTGTTTTTT
>NA|NA|TRBJ1-5|TRBV6-6
CASSYSILGVNQPQHF
TGTGCCAGCAGTTACTCGATACTCGGGGTTAATCAGCCCCAGCATTTT
>few|NA|TRBJ2-3|TRBV4-3
CASSQEWGRTDTQYF
TGCGCCAGCAGCCAAGAATGGGGCAGAACAGATACGCAGTATTTT
>NA|NA|TRBJ1-1|TRBV5-8
CASSLGGRATEAFF
TGTGCCAGCAGCTTGGGAGGCAGGGCCACTGAAGCTTTCTTT
>NA|TRBD2|TRBJ2-7|TRBV2
CASRPPSGTYEQYF
TGTGCCAGCAGGCCACCTAGCGGGACGTACGAGCAGTACTTC